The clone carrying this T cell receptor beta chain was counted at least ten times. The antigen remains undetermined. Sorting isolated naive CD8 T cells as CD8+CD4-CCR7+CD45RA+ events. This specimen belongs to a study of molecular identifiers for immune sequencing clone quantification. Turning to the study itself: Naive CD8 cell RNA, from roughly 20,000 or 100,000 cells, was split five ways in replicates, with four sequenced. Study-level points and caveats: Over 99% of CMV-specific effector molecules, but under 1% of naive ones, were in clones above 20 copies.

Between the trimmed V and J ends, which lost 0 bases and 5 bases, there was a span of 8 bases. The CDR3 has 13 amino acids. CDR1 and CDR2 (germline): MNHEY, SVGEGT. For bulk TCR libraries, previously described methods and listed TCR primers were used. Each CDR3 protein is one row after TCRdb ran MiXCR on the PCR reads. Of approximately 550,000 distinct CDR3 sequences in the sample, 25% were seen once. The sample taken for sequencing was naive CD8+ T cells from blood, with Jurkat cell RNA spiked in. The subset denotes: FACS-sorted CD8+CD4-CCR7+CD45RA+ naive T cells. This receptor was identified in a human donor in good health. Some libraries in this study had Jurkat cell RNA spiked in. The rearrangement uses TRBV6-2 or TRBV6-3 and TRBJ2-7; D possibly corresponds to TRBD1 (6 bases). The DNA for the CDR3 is TGTGCCAGCAGTTACTCCAGGGGAGACGAGCAGTACTTC. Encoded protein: CASSYSRGDEQYF.